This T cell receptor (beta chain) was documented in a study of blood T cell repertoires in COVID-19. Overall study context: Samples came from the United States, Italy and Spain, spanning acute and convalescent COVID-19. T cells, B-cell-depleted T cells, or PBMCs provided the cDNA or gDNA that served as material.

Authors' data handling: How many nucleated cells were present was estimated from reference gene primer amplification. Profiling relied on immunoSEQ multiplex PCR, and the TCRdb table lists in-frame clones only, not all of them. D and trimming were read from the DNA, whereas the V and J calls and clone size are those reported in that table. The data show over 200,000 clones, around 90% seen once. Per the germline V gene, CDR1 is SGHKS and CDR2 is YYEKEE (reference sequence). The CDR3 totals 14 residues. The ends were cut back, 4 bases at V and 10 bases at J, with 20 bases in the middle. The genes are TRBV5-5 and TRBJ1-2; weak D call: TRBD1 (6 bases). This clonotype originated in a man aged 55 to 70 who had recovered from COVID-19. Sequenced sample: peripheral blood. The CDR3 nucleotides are TGTGCCAGCAGCGACTCAGGGGACCTAGGGGTCTACACCTTC. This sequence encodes CASSDSGDLGVYTF.